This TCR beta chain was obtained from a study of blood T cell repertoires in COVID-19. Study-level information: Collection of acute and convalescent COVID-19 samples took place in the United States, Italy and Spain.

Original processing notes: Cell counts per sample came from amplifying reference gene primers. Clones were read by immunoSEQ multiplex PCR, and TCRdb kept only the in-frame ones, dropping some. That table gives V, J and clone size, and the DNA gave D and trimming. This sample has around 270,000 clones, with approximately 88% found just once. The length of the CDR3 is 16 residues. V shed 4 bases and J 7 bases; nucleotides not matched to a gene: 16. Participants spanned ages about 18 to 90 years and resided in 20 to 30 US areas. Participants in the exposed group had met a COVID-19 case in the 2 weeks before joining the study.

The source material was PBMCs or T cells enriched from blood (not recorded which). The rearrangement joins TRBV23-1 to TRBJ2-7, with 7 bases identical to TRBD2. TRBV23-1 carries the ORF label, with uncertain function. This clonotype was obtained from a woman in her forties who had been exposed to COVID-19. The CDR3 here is CASSPPSGTPGGEQYF. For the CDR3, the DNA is TGCGCCAGCAGTCCCCCGTCAGGCACTCCCGGGGGGGAGCAGTACTTC.